Below are 18 T cell receptor beta chains sequenced from a single sample in a study of blood T cell repertoires in COVID-19 (TCRdb year 2020). Libraries were constructed by the immunoSEQ multiplex PCR assay. TCRdb took over this immuneACCESS table, retaining in-frame rearrangements with V and J assigned. Such tables are incomplete; in checked studies, under half of the missing clones stem from an unresolved V gene, and the remainder is unexplained. Within this sample are around 200,000 clones, with around 80% of them counted one time only. The ten largest clones take up around 14% of the sample. The sequenced material came from peripheral blood. Receptor source: a man younger than 45 with active or convalescent COVID-19.

V usage is TRBV28 and J usage is TRBJ1-6, with D possibly being TRBD1 (6 bases). Trimming removed 6 bases from V and 8 bases from J, with 17 bases in between. Germline CDR1 MDHEN, CDR2 SYDVKM. The CDR3 contains 15 residues. CDR3 region: CASRKFRDTYSPLHF. The CDR3 DNA reads TGTGCCAGCAGGAAATTCCGGGACACCTATTCACCCCTCCACTTT. The full variable domain, in which reference TRBV28 and TRBJ1-6 provide the parts outside the CDR3, is DVKVTQSSRYLVKRTGEKVFLECVQDMDHENMFWYRQDPGLGLRLIYFSYDVKMKEKGDIPEGYSVSREKKERFSLILESASTNQTSMYLCASRKFRDTYSPLHFGNGTRLTVT.

The chain uses TRBV7-9 and TRBJ1-5; TRBD1 might be the D (5 bases). CDR1 is SEHNR and CDR2 is FQNEAQ in the germline V gene (reference sequence). The CDR3 sequence is 12 residues long. V was shortened by 5 bases and J by 7 bases, with 9 bases between the two germline ends. This CDR3 reads CASSRGDQPQHF. The CDR3 bases are TGTGCCAGCAGCCGGGGGGACCAGCCCCAGCATTTT.

This clone showed up just once. The chain has TRBV2 and TRBJ2-3, with D unclear. The V end was cut by 3 bases, the J end by 3 bases, with 7 bases between. The CDR3 runs 13 residues. Germline CDR1 and CDR2: SNHLY and FYNNEI. The CDR3 protein is CASSDMRTDTQYF. CDR3 bases: TGTGCCAGCAGTGACATGAGGACAGATACGCAGTATTTT.

This rearrangement joins TRBV5-8 to TRBJ1-5; maybe TRBD1 (5 bases). CDR1 SGHTS and CDR2 YDEGEE come from the germline V gene. The CDR3 runs to 14 residues. The ends were cut back, 4 bases at V and 7 bases at J, with 15 bases in the middle. For the CDR3, the DNA is TGTGCCAGCAGCCCGCAGACAGTTCTCCAGCCCCAGCATTTT. Protein product: CASSPQTVLQPQHF.

The chain is built from TRBV9 and TRBJ2-1, with 11 nucleotides matching TRBD2. The length of the CDR3 is 19 residues. V lost 2 bases to trimming and J lost 2 bases; unmatched junction nucleotides: 12. From germline, CDR1 is SGDLS and CDR2 YYNGEE. CDR3 coding DNA: TGTGCCAGCAGCGTGGGCCCTAGCGGGGGGATCGCCGCCTACAATGAGCAGTTCTTC. Encoded protein: CASSVGPSGGIAAYNEQFF.

The genes are TRBV5-1 and TRBJ2-5; D possibly corresponds to TRBD2 (5 bases). The V gene's germline CDR1 is SGHRS and CDR2 YFSETQ. CDR3 length equals 15 residues. V lost 4 bases to trimming and J lost 2 bases, with 15 bases between them. The CDR3 bases are TGCGCCAGCAGCGCGGGCTCGGCGAAACAAGAGACCCAGTACTTC. This sequence encodes CASSAGSAKQETQYF.

The rearrangement uses TRBV28 and TRBJ1-2, with 10 bases aligning to TRBD1. Germline CDR1 MDHEN, CDR2 SYDVKM. With V trimmed by 5 bases and J by 4 bases, 7 bases remained unmatched. The length of the CDR3 is 15 residues. CDR3 DNA sequence: TGTGCCAGCAGTCCGAGGACAGGGGGGATCTATGGCTACACCTTC. Amino acids: CASSPRTGGIYGYTF.

This rearrangement joins TRBV4-3 to TRBJ1-4; no reliable D call. CDR1 is LGHNA, CDR2 YSLEER, per germline. Trimming shortened V by 5 bases and J by 5 bases, and 18 bases separated the two germline ends. The CDR3 runs to 16 residues. CDR3 protein: CASSVEAGRMNEKLFF. CDR3 sequence (DNA): TGCGCCAGCAGCGTAGAGGCGGGCAGGATGAATGAAAAACTGTTTTTT.

This chain links TRBV7-2 with TRBJ1-1; D perhaps matches TRBD1 (6 bases). Germline lookup yields CDR1 SGHTA and CDR2 FQGNSA. Deletions cut 1 base from V and 1 base from J, with 22 bases between. CDR3 length: 19 amino acids. CDR3 region: CASSLEREVRGGKNTEAFF. CDR3 nucleotide sequence: TGTGCCAGCAGCTTAGAGAGGGAGGTACGGGGGGGCAAGAACACTGAAGCTTTCTTT. The entire variable domain, with the rest obtained from reference TRBV7-2 and TRBJ1-1, is as follows: GAGVSQSPSNKVTEKGKDVELRCDPISGHTALYWYRQSLGQGLEFLIYFQGNSAPDKSGLPSDRFSAERTGGSVSTLTIQRTQQEDSAVYLCASSLEREVRGGKNTEAFFGQGTRLTVV.

V gene TRBV14 combines with J gene TRBJ2-5; tentative D call: TRBD2 (5 bases). Looked up from germline, CDR1 is SGHDN and CDR2 is FVKESK. The ends were cut back, 1 base at V and 1 base at J, with 16 bases in the middle. The CDR3 extends over 17 amino acids. The CDR3 nucleotides read TGTGCCAGCAGCCAAGGGTGGGCTAGCCTATCCCAAGAGACCCAGTACTTC. It codes for CASSQGWASLSQETQYF.

The chain employs TRBV28 and TRBJ2-7; tentatively, D is TRBD2 (5 bases). V lost 3 bases, J lost 3 bases, and 9 bases lay in between. The CDR3 is 13 residues long. Germline V CDR1 and CDR2: MDHEN, SYDVKM. Here the CDR3 reads CASSFTGFYEQYV. The CDR3 DNA reads TGTGCCAGCAGTTTCACGGGGTTCTACGAGCAGTACGTC.

The chain recombines TRBV11-2 with TRBJ1-2, with 10 bases lining up with TRBD1. The CDR3 loop spans 13 amino acids. The V gene end was trimmed by 5 bases and the J gene end by 7 bases; junction bases not matched to a gene: 4. Germline lookup yields CDR1 SGHAT and CDR2 FQNNGV. This CDR3 is CASSQGQGTGYTF. DNA for the CDR3: TGTGCCAGCAGCCAGGGACAGGGGACTGGCTACACCTTC.

The chain is built from TRBV7-8 and TRBJ1-6, with D perhaps matching TRBD1 (5 bases). CDR1 and CDR2 (germline): SGHVS, FQNEAQ. Trimming removed 5 bases from V and 5 bases from J, with 25 bases in between. CDR3 length equals 19 residues. Here the CDR3 DNA reads TGTGCCAGCAGCCCGGAGAGCCACTCAGGGACTGTCCATAATTCACCCCTCCACTTT. The encoded protein is CASSPESHSGTVHNSPLHF.

The table lists this clone with a few counts. This chain uses TRBV4-3 with TRBJ1-6, with unresolved D. Trimming took 3 bases from V and 0 from J, leaving 12 bases between them. CDR3 size: 17 residues. Germline V lookup: CDR1 LGHNA, CDR2 YSLEER. The CDR3 DNA follows: TGCGCCAGCAGCCAGTACAAAGGGAGCTCCTATAATTCACCCCTCCACTTT. Protein product: CASSQYKGSSYNSPLHF.

The rearrangement uses TRBV28 and TRBJ2-3; 15 positions match TRBD2. The CDR3 is made up of 20 amino acids. Per the germline V gene, CDR1 is MDHEN and CDR2 is SYDVKM. With 5 bases clipped from V and 2 bases from J, the junction kept 14 bases outside the gene matches. The CDR3 DNA reads as TGTGCCAGCAGTCCCCTTTGGACTAGCGGGGGGGCTGGCCTCACAGATACGCAGTATTTT. Protein sequence: CASSPLWTSGGAGLTDTQYF.

The chain carries TRBV12-3 or TRBV12-4 and TRBJ1-2; TRBD1 matches at 7 bases. CDR3 length: 12 amino acids. Trimming cost V 5 bases and J 7 bases; bases outside gene matches: 4. The CDR3 loop reads CASSTGVVGYTF. The CDR3 nucleotides are TGTGCCAGCAGTACAGGGGTAGTTGGCTACACCTTC.

The V and J genes are TRBV9 and TRBJ2-7; 7 bases are a match to TRBD2. CDR1 is SGDLS, CDR2 YYNGEE, per germline. The CDR3 totals 14 residues. Losses at the gene ends were 0 bases for V and 6 bases for J; bases not matched to a gene: 6. CDR3 in amino acids: CASSVDGRFSEQYF. The CDR3 DNA follows: TGTGCCAGCAGCGTAGACGGGAGGTTCTCCGAGCAGTACTTC.

This chain joins TRBV5-1 and TRBJ1-3, with D possibly matching TRBD1 (6 bases). Germline V gene data show CDR1 as SGHRS and CDR2 as YFSETQ. The CDR3 extends over 16 amino acids. Trimming took 4 bases from V and 0 from J, leaving 14 bases between them. CDR3 amino acids: CASSSRGPSSGNTIYF. The CDR3 nucleotides are TGCGCCAGCAGCAGCAGGGGCCCGAGCTCTGGAAACACCATATATTTT.